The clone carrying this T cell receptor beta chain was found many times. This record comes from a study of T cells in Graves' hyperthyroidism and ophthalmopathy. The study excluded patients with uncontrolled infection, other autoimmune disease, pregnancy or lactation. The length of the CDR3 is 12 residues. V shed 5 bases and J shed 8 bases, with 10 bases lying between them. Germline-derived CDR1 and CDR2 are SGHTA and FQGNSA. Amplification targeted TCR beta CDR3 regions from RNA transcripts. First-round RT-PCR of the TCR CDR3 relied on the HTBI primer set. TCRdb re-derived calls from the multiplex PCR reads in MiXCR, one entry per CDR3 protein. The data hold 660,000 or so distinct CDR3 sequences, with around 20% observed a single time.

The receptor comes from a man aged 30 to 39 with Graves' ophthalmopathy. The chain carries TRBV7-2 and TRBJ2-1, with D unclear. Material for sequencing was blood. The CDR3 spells CASSPSWYEQFF. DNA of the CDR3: TGTGCCAGCAGCCCGAGTTGGTATGAGCAGTTCTTC.